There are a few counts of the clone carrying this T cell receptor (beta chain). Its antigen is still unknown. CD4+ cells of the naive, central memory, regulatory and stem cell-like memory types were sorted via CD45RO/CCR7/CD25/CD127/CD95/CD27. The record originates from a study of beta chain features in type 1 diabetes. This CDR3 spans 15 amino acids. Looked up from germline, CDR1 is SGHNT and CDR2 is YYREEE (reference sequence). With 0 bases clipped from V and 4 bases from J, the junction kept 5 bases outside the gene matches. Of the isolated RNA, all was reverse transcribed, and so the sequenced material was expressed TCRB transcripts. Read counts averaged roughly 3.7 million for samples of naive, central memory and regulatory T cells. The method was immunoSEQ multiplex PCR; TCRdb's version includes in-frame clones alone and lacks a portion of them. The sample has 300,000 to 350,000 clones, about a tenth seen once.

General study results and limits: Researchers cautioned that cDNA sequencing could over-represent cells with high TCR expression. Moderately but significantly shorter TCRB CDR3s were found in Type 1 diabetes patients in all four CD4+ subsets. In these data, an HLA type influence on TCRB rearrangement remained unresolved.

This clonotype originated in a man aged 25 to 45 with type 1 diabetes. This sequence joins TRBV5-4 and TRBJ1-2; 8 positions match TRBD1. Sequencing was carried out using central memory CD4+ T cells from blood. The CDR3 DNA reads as TGTGCCAGCAGCTTGGGGCAGGGGGCGGGCTATGGCTACACCTTC. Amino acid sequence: CASSLGQGAGYGYTF.